The present entry profiles one TCR beta chain with its context. V lost 6 bases to trimming and J lost 4 bases, with 16 bases between them. This CDR3 spans 13 amino acids. Germline assignment: CDR1 SQVTM and CDR2 ANQGSEA. TCRdb's table, derived via immunoSEQ multiplex PCR, lists solely in-frame clones and lacks some. The sample includes approximately 2,000,000 clones, approximately 92% of them seen just once. These data originate in a study of shared clonotypes between healthy human individuals. CD8 cells classed as naive were CD45RO-negative and positively selected for CCR7, excluding terminally differentiated effector memory CD45RA+ cells.

The source material was naive CD8+ T cells from PBMCs. V and J are TRBV29-1 and TRBJ2-7; the D gene is possibly TRBD1 (6 bases). This receptor was taken from a man between 18 and 35 years old in good health. Some clones in this sample may be carry-over from other donors' samples. Here the CDR3 DNA reads TGCAGCGTGGCGGACAGCGCTGATTACGAGCAGTACTTC. Amino acid sequence: CSVADSADYEQYF.